These 11 T cell receptor beta chains were sequenced from one sample in a study of T cell repertoires in cytomegalovirus infection. TCRdb re-analysed the reads in MiXCR, keeping a single row per CDR3 protein. The top ten hold less than 60% of the sample, which has under 300,000 distinct CDR3 sequences, about a sixth seen once. Specimen: CD8+ T cells from PBMCs. The receptors were gathered from a human donor in good health (CMV status not recorded). Some clones in this sample may be carry-over from other donors' samples.

This clonotype was detected a few times. The V and J genes are TRBV6-5 and TRBJ2-1; the match to TRBD2 covers 14 bases. V dropped 0 bases and J dropped 9; count of bases not matched to a gene: 7. This CDR3 is built from 17 residues. CDR1 and CDR2 (germline): MNHEY, SVGAGI. The CDR3 DNA sequence: TGTGCCAGCAGTTACTCTAAGACTAGCGGGGGGGAGGCTGAGCAGTTCTTC. Protein: CASSYSKTSGGEAEQFF.

The gene calls are TRBV20-1 and TRBJ1-1, with 7 nucleotides matching TRBD1. The V gene end was trimmed by 3 bases and the J gene end by 5 bases; junction bases not matched to a gene: 9. The length of the CDR3 is 14 residues. The germline V gene has CDR1 DFQATT and CDR2 SNEGSKA (reference sequence). The CDR3 DNA reads TGCAGTGCTAGCGATAGGGCAGGGGGGACTGAAGCTTTCTTT. Its translation: CSASDRAGGTEAFF.

V is TRBV7-8 and J is TRBJ2-7, with D perhaps given as TRBD1 or TRBD2 (5 bases each). Between the trimmed V and J ends, which lost 7 bases and 2 bases, there was a span of 12 bases. This CDR3 region has 13 residues. In germline, CDR1 is SGHVS, CDR2 FQNEAQ. The CDR3 DNA reads as TGTGCCAGCACAAACCCGGGGCCCTACGAGCAGTACTTC. Encoded protein: CASTNPGPYEQYF.

The V call is TRBV12-3 or TRBV12-4, the J call TRBJ2-7; possibly TRBD2 for D (5 bases). Trimming removed 3 bases from V and 5 bases from J, with 14 bases in between. This CDR3 contains 14 residues. The CDR3 DNA reads as TGTGCCAGCAGTTTTTGGGGAGAGAGGAACGAGCAGTACTTC. Protein sequence: CASSFWGERNEQYF.

This clonotype turned up a few times. This rearrangement joins TRBV29-1 to TRBJ2-7; D remains ambiguous. The V gene lost 0 bases and the J gene lost 5 bases, with 11 bases spanning the gap. Germline V gene lookup returns CDR1 SQVTM and CDR2 ANQGSEA. CDR3 length: 13 amino acids. This CDR3 is CSVEEDVPDEQYF. The CDR3 DNA reads TGCAGCGTTGAAGAGGACGTCCCTGACGAGCAGTACTTC.

This clonotype was seen only a few times. V gene TRBV2 combines with J gene TRBJ2-2, with 8 bases fitting TRBD1. The germline V gene encodes CDR1 SNHLY and CDR2 FYNNEI. The CDR3 loop spans 16 amino acids. V gave up 7 bases and J gave up 4 bases; unmatched junction bases: 11. CDR3 nucleotide sequence: TGTGCCAGCAATCCCAATGGACAGGGCACCACCGGGGAGCTGTTTTTT. Translated: CASNPNGQGTTGELFF.

This clonotype appeared many times. This chain links TRBV11-2 with TRBJ2-7, with 8 bases that match TRBD2. V trimming: 5 bases; J trimming: 2 bases; junction bases outside the gene matches: 11. The length of the CDR3 is 16 residues. CDR1 and CDR2 from the germline V gene are SGHAT and FQNNGV. CDR3 sequence reads: CASSLLGGADTYEQYF. In nucleotides, the CDR3 is TGTGCCAGCAGCCTCCTCGGGGGGGCGGATACCTACGAGCAGTACTTC.

The J gene is TRBJ2-7, the V gene TRBV29-1, with 10 bases matching TRBD1. Germline assignment: CDR1 SQVTM and CDR2 ANQGSEA. After removal of 1 base from V and 1 base from J, the junction contained 7 bases not matched to a gene. The CDR3 sequence is 16 residues long. CDR3 nucleotide sequence: TGCAGCGTTGAAGTTCGCCGGGACAGGGGATCCTACGAGCAGTACTTC. This sequence encodes CSVEVRRDRGSYEQYF.

This clonotype showed up many times. V usage is TRBV6-5 and J usage is TRBJ2-3; the D call may be TRBD1 or TRBD2 (5 bases each). The ends were cut back, 2 bases at V and 4 bases at J, with 13 bases in the middle. CDR1 is MNHEY, CDR2 SVGAGI, per germline. This CDR3 has 15 amino acids. The CDR3 DNA reads as TGTGCCAGCAGTTACCTGGGACCGGCCGCAGATACGCAGTATTTT. Translated: CASSYLGPAADTQYF.

This clonotype showed up just a few times. The chain is built from TRBV6-1 and TRBJ2-7; 12 bases match TRBD2. V dropped 6 bases and J dropped 3; count of bases not matched to a gene: 3. Germline lookup yields CDR1 MNHNS and CDR2 SASEGT. This CDR3 is built from 14 residues. CDR3 nucleotide sequence: TGTGCCAGCAGGGTGGGACTAGCGGGCTACGAGCAGTACTTC. Encoded protein: CASRVGLAGYEQYF.

This clonotype was picked up many times. The rearrangement joins TRBV7-9 to TRBJ2-7, with 7 bases matching TRBD2. V shed 7 bases and J 2 bases; nucleotides not matched to a gene: 8. Germline CDR1 reads SEHNR; CDR2 reads FQNEAQ (reference sequence). This CDR3 is built from 14 residues. CDR3 sequence (DNA): TGTGCCAGCAAGATCGGGGGGTCTCCCTACGAGCAGTACTTC. Its translation: CASKIGGSPYEQYF.